These 22 T cell receptor beta chains came from one sample sequenced in a study of blood T cell repertoires in COVID-19. TCRdb's table, derived via immunoSEQ multiplex PCR, lists solely in-frame clones and lacks some. The sample lists roughly 200,000 clones, roughly four fifths occurring once. The sequencing input was peripheral blood. These receptors were obtained from a woman aged 80 or over with COVID-19, enrolled during active disease.

This chain uses TRBV6-5 with TRBJ1-5, with unresolved D. This CDR3 contains 13 residues. The germline V gene has CDR1 MNHEY and CDR2 SVGAGI. V gave up 2 bases and J gave up 8 bases, with 10 bases separating them. The CDR3 DNA follows: TGTGCCAGCAGTTACAGATCTTCGGAGCCCCAGCATTTT. Its protein product is CASSYRSSEPQHF.

The chain has TRBV27 and TRBJ1-2, with D uncertain. Trimming shortened V by 5 bases and J by 6 bases, and 4 bases separated the two germline ends. The length of the CDR3 is 10 residues. Germline CDR1 MNHEY, CDR2 SMNVEV (reference sequence). The CDR3 protein is CASSRDGYTF. The CDR3 region has the DNA TGTGCCAGCAGTCGGGATGGCTACACCTTC.

The chain carries TRBV3-1 (or the pseudogene TRBV3-2) and TRBJ1-4; TRBD1 matches 7 bases. The CDR3 length is 15 residues. J was trimmed by 5 bases and V by 1 base; bases with no gene match: 4. Per germline, CDR1 LGHDT and CDR2 YNNKEL (reference sequence). CDR3 residues: CASSQGRGPNEKLFF. DNA of the CDR3: TGTGCCAGCAGCCAAGGGAGGGGGCCAAATGAAAAACTGTTTTTT.

The chain employs TRBV29-1 and TRBJ2-6; perhaps TRBD1 as D (5 bases). Germline V gives CDR1 SQVTM, CDR2 ANQGSEA. This CDR3 spans 13 amino acids. V gave up 5 bases and J gave up 0 bases, with 5 bases separating them. The CDR3 reads CSVRGSGANVLTF. The CDR3 DNA follows: TGCAGCGTTAGGGGCTCTGGGGCCAACGTCCTGACTTTC.

The CDR3: CASSLAGTRDEQFF. The DNA for the CDR3 is TGCGCCAGCAGTTTAGCCGGGACAAGGGATGAGCAGTTCTTC. J is TRBJ2-1 and V is TRBV5-1; D may be TRBD1 (6 bases). V lost 5 bases to trimming and J lost 8 bases, with 17 bases between them. The germline V gene encodes CDR1 SGHRS and CDR2 YFSETQ. The CDR3 runs 14 residues.

This clone came up many times. V is TRBV28 and J is TRBJ2-2; D unresolved. V was pared by 6 bases and J by 1 base, with 6 bases between. CDR3 size: 13 residues. Germline loops: CDR1 MDHEN, CDR2 SYDVKM. This CDR3 reads CASSRQNTGELFF. The CDR3 DNA sequence: TGTGCCAGCAGCCGACAGAACACCGGGGAGCTGTTTTTT.

V is TRBV9 and J is TRBJ2-6, with TRBD2 matching 12 bases. This CDR3 comprises 21 residues. Germline CDR1 reads SGDLS; CDR2 reads YYNGEE. V shed 0 bases, J shed 2 bases, and the junction held 12 bases outside the gene matches. The CDR3 reads CASSVGPGLAGYSAGANVLTF. The DNA for the CDR3 is TGTGCCAGCAGCGTAGGTCCCGGACTAGCGGGATACAGCGCTGGGGCCAACGTCCTGACTTTC.

V and J are TRBV24-1 and TRBJ1-5; D may be TRBD1 (5 bases). V was pared by 5 bases and J by 9 bases, with 13 bases between. Germline-derived CDR1 and CDR2 are KGHDR and SFDVKD. The CDR3 has 13 amino acids. CDR3 coding DNA: TGTGCCACCAGTGCCACCAGGGAGGGGCCCCAGCATTTT. Translation: CATSATREGPQHF.

This sequence joins TRBV6-5 and TRBJ2-5; weak D call: TRBD1 (5 bases). Looked up from germline, CDR1 is MNHEY and CDR2 is SVGAGI. V was clipped by 2 bases and J by 5 bases, with 15 bases between them. This CDR3 is 15 amino acids long. The CDR3 bases are TGTGCCAGCAGTTACGACCGACAGAGGCGGGAGACCCAGTACTTC. This sequence encodes CASSYDRQRRETQYF.

The CDR3: CASSLSPMETQYF. CDR3 DNA: TGCGCCAGCAGCCTATCCCCCATGGAGACCCAGTACTTC. V usage is TRBV5-1 and J usage is TRBJ2-5; no clear D gene. The CDR3 totals 13 residues. V was shortened by 4 bases and J by 5 bases, with 12 bases between the two germline ends. Germline-derived CDR1 and CDR2 are SGHRS and YFSETQ.

The rearrangement uses TRBV19 and TRBJ1-2, with 7 bases identical to TRBD1. The CDR3 contains 13 residues. CDR1 LNHDA and CDR2 SQIVND come from the germline V gene (reference sequence). The V and J ends lost 4 bases and 9 bases, in that order; junction bases with no gene match: 8. CDR3 sequence reads: CASSSWDRESYTF. The CDR3 DNA follows: TGTGCCAGTAGTAGCTGGGACAGAGAAAGCTACACCTTC.

V gene TRBV27 combines with J gene TRBJ1-4, with 7 bases aligning to TRBD1. The V gene's germline CDR1 is MNHEY and CDR2 SMNVEV (reference sequence). Trimming removed 4 bases from V and 8 bases from J; junction bases left unmatched: 7. This CDR3 comprises 14 residues. The CDR3, as DNA: TGTGCCAGCAGTTACGGGACAGTCAGCGAAAAACTGTTTTTT. As protein: CASSYGTVSEKLFF.

The chain employs TRBV2 and TRBJ1-5; 7 bases map to TRBD1. The CDR3 contains 13 residues. V gave up 5 bases and J gave up 4 bases; unmatched junction bases: 2. Germline values: CDR1 SNHLY, CDR2 FYNNEI. CDR3 DNA: TGTGCCAGCAGTAGGACAGGAAATCAGCCCCAGCATTTT. This translates into CASSRTGNQPQHF.

V is TRBV19 and J is TRBJ1-3; possible D gene TRBD1, 6 bases. Germline CDR1 reads LNHDA; CDR2 reads SQIVND (reference sequence). CDR3 length: 15 amino acids. The V end was cut by 9 bases, the J end by 0 bases, with 15 bases between. The CDR3, as DNA: TGTGCCAGCTCAAGGGGGATGATCTCTGGAAACACCATATATTTT. Translated: CASSRGMISGNTIYF.

The V and J genes are TRBV6-2 or TRBV6-3 and TRBJ2-3; D remains ambiguous. Trimming took 6 bases from V and 0 from J, leaving 16 bases between them. CDR1 is MNHEY, CDR2 SVGEGT, per germline. This CDR3 spans 16 amino acids. CDR3 region: CASSRPAAPSTDTQYF. DNA of the CDR3: TGTGCCAGCAGCCGGCCCGCGGCCCCTAGCACAGATACGCAGTATTTT.

The V gene is TRBV6-5, the J gene TRBJ1-1, with D maybe TRBD1 (5 bases). V was trimmed by 8 bases and J by 11 bases, leaving 18 bases between them. Germline CDR1 and CDR2: MNHEY and SVGAGI. The CDR3 covers 12 residues. The CDR3 reads CASHAGERRAFF. The CDR3 DNA reads TGTGCCAGCCACGCGGGGGAGAGAAGGGCTTTCTTT.

On this clone itself: The sample contains more than one DNA sequence encoding this CDR3. The chain employs TRBV7-9 and TRBJ1-1, with D hard to call. Trimming shortened V by 1 base and J by 0 bases, and 6 bases separated the two germline ends. In germline, CDR1 is SEHNR, CDR2 FQNEAQ (reference sequence). The CDR3 consists of 14 residues. In DNA form, the CDR3 reads TGTGCCAGCAGCTTAGGACACTTGAACACTGAAGCTTTCTTT. Residues: CASSLGHLNTEAFF. Complete variable domain (other parts from reference TRBV7-9 and TRBJ1-1): DTGVSQNPRHKITKRGQNVTFRCDPISEHNRLYWYRQTLGQGPEFLTYFQNEAQLEKSRLLSDRFSAERPKGSFSTLEIQRTEQGDSAMYLCASSLGHLNTEAFFGQGTRLTVV.

The V and J genes are TRBV25-1 and TRBJ1-3; no reliable D call. V was pared by 1 base and J by 0 bases, with 10 bases between. The germline CDR1 and CDR2 sequences are MGHDK and SYGVNS. The CDR3 is 16 amino acids. The CDR3 is CASSESAVTSGNTIYF. The CDR3 DNA sequence: TGTGCCAGCAGTGAATCCGCGGTTACCTCTGGAAACACCATATATTTT.

This clone was counted between two and nine times. V is TRBV25-1 and J is TRBJ1-2; perhaps TRBD1 as D (6 bases). Germline V gene data show CDR1 as MGHDK and CDR2 as SYGVNS. The CDR3 has 13 amino acids. V lost 5 bases, J lost 7 bases, and 14 bases lay in between. CDR3 nucleotide sequence: TGTGCCAGCAGTATGGGGCAGGGGACTGGCTACACCTTC. This translates into CASSMGQGTGYTF.

The rearrangement links TRBV14 to TRBJ2-6, with D perhaps TRBD2 (5 bases). Trimming shortened V by 4 bases and J by 2 bases, and 15 bases separated the two germline ends. This CDR3 is built from 17 residues. Germline V gene sequence: CDR1 SGHDN, CDR2 FVKESK. Here the CDR3 reads CASSPPRVAAGANVLTF. For the CDR3, the DNA is TGTGCCAGCAGCCCCCCGCGGGTTGCGGCTGGGGCCAACGTCCTGACTTTC.

J is TRBJ1-5 and V is TRBV18; TRBD1 is a possible D gene (5 bases). Germline V lookup: CDR1 KGHSH, CDR2 LQKENI. CDR3 size: 14 residues. Trimming removed 3 bases at V and 4 bases at J, with 10 bases between. The CDR3 nucleotides are TGTGCCAGCTCACCCGCGGGGGGGAATCAGCCCCAGCATTTT. This gives the protein CASSPAGGNQPQHF.

The chain couples TRBV4-1 to TRBJ1-6, with 9 bases fitting TRBD1. The V segment lost 0 bases and the J segment 4 bases; nucleotides outside the gene matches: 4. This CDR3 comprises 17 residues. Germline-derived CDR1 and CDR2 are MGHRA and YSYEKL. CDR3 protein: CASSQDSGTGYNSPLHF. Here the CDR3 DNA reads TGCGCCAGCAGCCAAGATAGCGGGACAGGGTATAATTCACCCCTCCACTTT.